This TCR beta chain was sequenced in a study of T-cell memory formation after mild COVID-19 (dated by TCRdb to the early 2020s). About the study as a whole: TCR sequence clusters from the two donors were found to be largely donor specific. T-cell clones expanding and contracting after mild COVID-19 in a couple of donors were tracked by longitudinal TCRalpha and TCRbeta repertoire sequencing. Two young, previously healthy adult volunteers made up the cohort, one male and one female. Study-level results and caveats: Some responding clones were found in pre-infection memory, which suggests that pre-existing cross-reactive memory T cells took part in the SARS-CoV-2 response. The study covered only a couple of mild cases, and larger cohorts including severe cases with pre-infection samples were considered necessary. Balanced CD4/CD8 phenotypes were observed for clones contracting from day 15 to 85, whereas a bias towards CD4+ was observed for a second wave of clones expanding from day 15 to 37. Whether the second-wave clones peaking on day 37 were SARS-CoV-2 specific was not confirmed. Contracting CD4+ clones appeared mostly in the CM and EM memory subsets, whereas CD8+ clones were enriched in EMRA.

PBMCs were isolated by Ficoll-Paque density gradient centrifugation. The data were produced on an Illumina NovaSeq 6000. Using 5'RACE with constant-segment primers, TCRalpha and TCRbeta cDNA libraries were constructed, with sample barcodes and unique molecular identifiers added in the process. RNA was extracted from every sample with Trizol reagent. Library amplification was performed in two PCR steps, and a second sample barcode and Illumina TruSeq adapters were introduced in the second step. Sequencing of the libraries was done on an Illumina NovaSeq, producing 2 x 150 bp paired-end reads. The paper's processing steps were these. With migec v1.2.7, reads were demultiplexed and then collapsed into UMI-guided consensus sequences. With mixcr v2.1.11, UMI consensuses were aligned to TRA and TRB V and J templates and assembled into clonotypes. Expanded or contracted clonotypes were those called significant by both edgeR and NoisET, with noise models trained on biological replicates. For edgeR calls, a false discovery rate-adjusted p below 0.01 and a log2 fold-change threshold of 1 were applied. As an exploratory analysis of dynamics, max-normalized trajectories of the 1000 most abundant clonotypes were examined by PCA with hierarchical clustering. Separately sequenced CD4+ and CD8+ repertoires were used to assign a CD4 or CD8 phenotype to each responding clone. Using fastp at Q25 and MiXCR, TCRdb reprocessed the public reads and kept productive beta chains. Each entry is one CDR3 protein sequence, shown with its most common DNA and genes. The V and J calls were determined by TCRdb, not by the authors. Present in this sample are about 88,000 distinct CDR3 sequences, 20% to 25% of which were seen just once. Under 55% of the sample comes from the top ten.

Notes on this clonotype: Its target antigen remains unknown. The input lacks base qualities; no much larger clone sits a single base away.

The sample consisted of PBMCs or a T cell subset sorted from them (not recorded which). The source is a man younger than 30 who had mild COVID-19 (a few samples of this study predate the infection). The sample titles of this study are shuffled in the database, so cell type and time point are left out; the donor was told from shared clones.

The DNA sequence follows: TGTGCCAGCAGTTACAGAGATCGGGGCGTAGCTTTCTTT. This is translated as CASSYRDRGVAFF. The V and J genes are TRBV6-2 or TRBV6-3 and TRBJ1-1; the D gene is perhaps TRBD1, on 5 matching bases. CDR1 and CDR2 were assigned from the germline V gene as MNHEY and SVGEGT. V is cut by 2 bases and J by 10 bases, and the space between the germline ends is 14 bases. The CDR3, cysteine through phenylalanine, is 13 amino acids long. The CDR3 DNA has 39 bases and is translated from base 1.